Listed below are T cell receptor beta chains from one sample, sequenced in a study of T-cell reconstitution after alpha-beta-depleted transplantation in children. Using its own MiXCR run on the PCR reads, TCRdb lists one record per CDR3 protein. The sample gives roughly 670,000 distinct CDR3 sequences, over 10% of which show up once; about 0.79% is in the top ten. The material sequenced was PBMCs, taken before TCRalphabeta/CD19-depleted stem cell transplant. The receptors stem from a girl between 2 and 10 years old with congenital amegakaryocytic thrombocytopenia, due to receive a stem cell transplant. Each CDR3 is given with its conserved first and last residue. The D gene is left open where the match is weak. Only some rows state a clone size, as once, few, many or a class for expanded clones.

clone_size,d_call,j_call,v_call,cdr3_length,cdr3_aa,cdr3_nt
-,TRBD2,TRBJ2-5,TRBV5-1,15,CASSRAGDQQETQYF,TGCGCCAGCAGCCGAGCGGGAGACCAACAAGAGACCCAGTACTTC
few,-,TRBJ2-3,TRBV2,15,CASSDRLAVTDTQYF,TGTGCCAGCAGTGACCGGCTGGCGGTCACAGATACGCAGTATTTT
-,-,TRBJ2-1,TRBV11-2,16,CASVSRRGVGYNEQFF,TGTGCCAGCGTTTCTAGACGCGGAGTTGGGTACAATGAGCAGTTCTTC
-,TRBD1,TRBJ1-5,TRBV20-1,13,CSAASTGDQPQHF,TGCAGTGCCGCATCCACAGGGGATCAGCCCCAGCATTTT
few,-,TRBJ2-2,TRBV7-9,13,CASRDGDTGELFF,TGTGCCAGCAGGGATGGGGACACCGGGGAGCTGTTTTTT
-,-,TRBJ2-5,TRBV20-1,14,CSAPNGPQLETQYF,TGCAGTGCTCCCAACGGGCCCCAGTTAGAGACCCAGTACTTC
few,-,TRBJ2-5,TRBV29-1,13,CSVDHQGPETQYF,TGCAGCGTTGACCACCAGGGGCCGGAGACCCAGTACTTC
many,TRBD1,TRBJ2-7,TRBV7-9,13,CASSRDRGYEQYF,TGTGCCAGCAGCCGGGACAGGGGGTACGAGCAGTACTTC
many,TRBD2,TRBJ2-5,TRBV5-1,16,CASSLGLLAKEETQYF,TGCGCCAGCAGCTTGGGTTTACTAGCGAAAGAAGAGACCCAGTACTTC
many,-,TRBJ2-1,TRBV20-1,14,CSAQRARGRNEQFF,TGCAGTGCCCAGAGGGCCAGGGGGAGGAATGAGCAGTTCTTC
many,-,TRBJ2-7,TRBV5-6,16,CASSLAGVGVAYEQYF,TGTGCCAGCAGCTTGGCAGGGGTAGGAGTAGCCTACGAGCAGTACTTC
-,-,TRBJ2-7,TRBV10-2,13,CASRVPGRYEQYF,TGCGCCAGCAGGGTCCCGGGGAGATACGAGCAGTACTTC
many,-,TRBJ2-7,TRBV10-3,13,CATRDGGTYEQYF,TGTGCCACCAGGGACGGAGGGACTTACGAGCAGTACTTC
-,-,TRBJ2-7,TRBV14,16,CASSQAPRWNSYEQYF,TGTGCCAGCAGCCAAGCCCCAAGGTGGAACTCCTACGAGCAGTACTTC
many,-,TRBJ2-7,TRBV20-1,11,CSAKRTAETYF,TGCAGTGCTAAAAGGACGGCCGAAACGTACTTC
many,-,TRBJ2-1,TRBV10-2,14,CASSEGFGYNEQFF,TGCGCCAGCAGTGAGGGATTTGGGTACAATGAGCAGTTCTTC
many,-,TRBJ2-7,TRBV3-1,15,CASSQDRAYSYEQYF,TGTGCCAGCAGCCAAGATAGGGCCTACTCCTACGAGCAGTACTTC
many,TRBD2,TRBJ2-2,TRBV5-1,15,CASKGRETYTGELFF,TGCGCCAGCAAGGGGCGGGAGACCTACACCGGGGAGCTGTTTTTT
many,-,TRBJ2-1,TRBV5-1,13,CASSPTRGSEQFF,TGCGCCAGCAGCCCAACTAGGGGGAGTGAGCAGTTCTTC
-,-,TRBJ2-1,TRBV29-1,16,CSVGYSASPLYNEQFF,TGCAGCGTTGGGTATTCGGCTAGCCCGCTCTACAATGAGCAGTTCTTC
many,-,TRBJ2-1,TRBV5-1,15,CASSLDSQSYNEQFF,TGCGCCAGCAGCTTAGACAGTCAATCATACAATGAGCAGTTCTTC
many,-,TRBJ2-1,TRBV9,17,CASRGKGASVDYNEQFF,TGTGCCAGCAGGGGTAAAGGTGCATCAGTAGACTACAATGAGCAGTTCTTC
few,-,TRBJ2-1,TRBV28,16,CASNRSGSCSYNEQFF,TGTGCCAGCAATCGTAGCGGCTCTTGCTCCTACAATGAGCAGTTCTTC
-,-,TRBJ1-4,TRBV12-3/TRBV12-4,14,CASSSPDLREKLFF,TGTGCCAGCAGTTCCCCGGACCTTAGGGAAAAACTGTTTTTT
many,-,TRBJ2-1,TRBV7-9,16,CASSLTLGPFKSEQFF,TGTGCCAGCAGCTTAACCCTCGGACCCTTTAAGTCTGAGCAGTTCTTC
many,-,TRBJ2-1,TRBV7-2,15,CASRGSRGGSNEQFF,TGTGCCAGCAGAGGTTCTAGGGGGGGTTCCAATGAGCAGTTCTTC
-,-,TRBJ2-2,TRBV7-9,16,CASSFIPTGRTGELFF,TGTGCCAGCAGCTTCATACCCACAGGGAGGACCGGGGAGCTGTTTTTT
many,TRBD1,TRBJ2-7,TRBV12-3/TRBV12-4,13,CASRRTGGYEQYF,TGTGCCAGCAGGAGGACAGGGGGCTACGAGCAGTACTTC